A selection of T cell receptor beta chains follows, all from one sample in a study of blood T cell repertoires in COVID-19. Some clones are missing from TCRdb's copy, which holds only in-frame ones; the method was immunoSEQ multiplex PCR. The sample has roughly 360,000 clones; over 80% are singletons. Sequencing was done on a sample of PBMCs or T cells enriched from blood (not recorded which). Receptors originate from a woman in her forties or fifties who had recovered from COVID-19. The CDR3 runs from the conserved cysteine through the conserved F or W. A D gene is named only where the DNA matches it firmly. Only part of the rows carry a size: once, few, many, or a class if the clone is expanded.

TRBD2 | TRBJ2-3 | NA | TRBV7-9 | CASSLALAGGNTQYF | TGTGCCAGCAGCTTAGCCCTAGCGGGAGGGAATACGCAGTATTTT
TRBD1 | TRBJ2-2 | NA | TRBV9 | CASSPTGDFVGELFF | TGTGCCAGCAGCCCGACAGGGGATTTTGTCGGGGAGCTGTTTTTT
TRBD1 | TRBJ1-3 | NA | TRBV30 | CAWEGDRDAGNTIYF | TGTGCCTGGGAGGGGGACAGGGACGCTGGAAACACCATATATTTT
NA | TRBJ1-2 | NA | TRBV14 | CASSQDREAGYTF | TGTGCCAGCAGCCAAGATAGAGAGGCGGGCTACACCTTC
TRBD2 | TRBJ2-3 | NA | TRBV19 | CASRSGASGGVGTQYF | TGTGCCAGTAGATCCGGGGCTAGCGGGGGGGTCGGTACGCAGTATTTT
TRBD2 | TRBJ2-3 | NA | TRBV11-3 | CASSPGRRDSTDTQYF | TGTGCCAGCAGCCCCGGGAGGCGGGACAGCACAGATACGCAGTATTTT
TRBD1 | TRBJ1-2 | NA | TRBV27 | CASRLRYPGQGRALGYTF | TGTGCCAGCAGATTAAGATACCCCGGACAGGGTAGAGCTCTGGGCTACACCTTC
TRBD1 | TRBJ2-7 | NA | TRBV6-5 | CASSRDSGLTYEQYF | TGTGCCAGCAGCCGGGACAGCGGACTTACCTACGAGCAGTACTTC
TRBD1 | TRBJ2-7 | NA | TRBV18 | CASSPGQGSSEQYF | TGTGCCAGCTCACCGGGACAGGGAAGTTCCGAGCAGTACTTC
NA | TRBJ1-2 | few | TRBV5-1 | CASSLQDRTYGYTF | TGCGCCAGCAGCTTGCAAGATAGAACGTATGGCTACACCTTC
NA | TRBJ2-1 | NA | TRBV24-1 | CATSESTGPEQFF | TGTGCCACCAGTGAAAGCACAGGACCCGAGCAGTTCTTC
NA | TRBJ2-7 | few | TRBV5-5 | CASSFGQGGYEQYF | TGTGCCAGCAGCTTTGGGCAGGGGGGCTACGAGCAGTACTTC
TRBD1 | TRBJ2-7 | NA | TRBV6-5 | CASSPGQGLYEQYF | TGTGCCAGCAGTCCCGGACAGGGACTCTACGAGCAGTACTTC
NA | TRBJ1-6 | once | TRBV4-2 | CASSQDGQGSSYNSPLHF | TGTGCCAGCAGCCAAGATGGGCAGGGTAGCTCCTATAATTCACCCCTCCACTTT
TRBD1 | TRBJ1-5 | NA | TRBV19 | CASTILWQGASQPQHF | TGTGCCAGTACCATCCTCTGGCAGGGGGCGAGTCAGCCCCAGCATTTT
TRBD1 | TRBJ1-6 | NA | TRBV5-4 | CASSLRGDSQSPLHF | TGTGCCAGCAGCTTGAGGGGGGACAGTCAATCACCCCTCCACTTT
TRBD1 | TRBJ1-5 | NA | TRBV7-9 | CASSLGGQAPHF | TGTGCCAGCAGCTTAGGGGGACAGGCTCCACATTTT
NA | TRBJ1-1 | NA | TRBV19 | CASASRGRLNTEAFF | TGTGCCAGTGCGTCCCGAGGCCGCTTGAACACTGAAGCTTTCTTT
NA | TRBJ1-3 | NA | TRBV6-5 | CASSYSRDSGNTIYF | TGTGCCAGCAGTTATAGTAGAGACTCTGGAAACACCATATATTTT
TRBD1 | TRBJ1-2 | NA | TRBV5-6 | CASSFVWTGESSSVGYTF | TGTGCCAGCAGCTTCGTCTGGACAGGGGAGAGCAGCAGCGTTGGCTACACCTTC
NA | TRBJ1-1 | NA | TRBV27 | CASSKRGGRGDTEAFF | TGTGCCAGCAGCAAACGGGGAGGAAGAGGAGACACTGAAGCTTTCTTT
NA | TRBJ1-5 | NA | TRBV19 | CASSMPGARQPQHF | TGTGCCAGTAGTATGCCAGGGGCGAGGCAGCCCCAGCATTTT
TRBD1 | TRBJ2-4 | NA | TRBV6-2/TRBV6-3 | CASSWTGLAKNIQYF | TGTGCCAGCAGTTGGACAGGTCTAGCCAAAAACATTCAGTACTTC
NA | TRBJ2-7 | NA | TRBV11-3 | CASSQTVPWARSNYEQYF | TGTGCCAGCAGCCAGACGGTCCCCTGGGCAAGATCTAACTACGAGCAGTACTTC
TRBD1 | TRBJ1-5 | once | TRBV27 | CASSSTGSGSNQPQHF | TGTGCCAGCAGTTCGACAGGGAGTGGAAGCAATCAGCCCCAGCATTTT
NA | TRBJ1-1 | NA | TRBV25-1 | CASSGKNRVIDTEAFF | TGTGCCAGCAGTGGGAAGAACAGGGTGATTGACACTGAAGCTTTCTTT
TRBD1 | TRBJ1-2 | NA | TRBV30 | CAWGQGYGYTF | TGTGCCTGGGGACAGGGTTATGGCTACACCTTC
NA | TRBJ1-2 | NA | TRBV19 | CASSIRAGVGGYTF | TGTGCCAGTAGTATCCGTGCAGGGGTGGGTGGCTACACCTTC
TRBD2 | TRBJ2-3 | NA | TRBV5-1 | CASSLFSGGVDTQYF | TGCGCCAGCAGCTTGTTTAGCGGGGGTGTAGATACGCAGTATTTT
NA | TRBJ1-2 | NA | TRBV4-3 | CASSQAPGGGYGYTF | TGCGCCAGCAGCCAGGCCCCGGGGGGTGGCTATGGCTACACCTTC
NA | TRBJ2-7 | NA | TRBV5-1 | CASSSPSGVSSYEQYF | TGCGCCAGCAGCTCCCCTTCGGGGGTTAGCTCCTACGAGCAGTACTTC
TRBD2 | TRBJ2-5 | NA | TRBV10-3 | CATRLGSGGTETQYF | TGTGCCACCCGACTGGGTAGCGGGGGTACAGAGACCCAGTACTTC
NA | TRBJ1-1 | NA | TRBV9 | CASRPSSLFYGRMNTEAFF | TGTGCCAGCAGACCTAGCTCCCTTTTCTATGGGAGAATGAACACTGAAGCTTTCTTT
NA | TRBJ1-1 | NA | TRBV7-2 | CASSLAGGLNTEAFF | TGTGCCAGCAGCTTAGCAGGAGGGTTGAACACTGAAGCTTTCTTT
TRBD2 | TRBJ2-5 | once | TRBV2 | CASSERAGGFPQETQYF | TGTGCCAGCAGTGAGCGAGCGGGAGGTTTCCCCCAAGAGACCCAGTACTTC